The entry below describes one T cell receptor beta chain. RNA, once extracted, was reverse transcribed into cDNA for use as the sequencing template. Some clones are missing from TCRdb's copy, which holds only in-frame ones; the method was immunoSEQ multiplex PCR. This table has 110,000 to 150,000 clones, roughly 61% appearing once. This sample is part of a study of CD8+ T cells in alopecia areata. V was cut by 2 bases and J by 4 bases, with 11 bases left in between. The germline gives CDR1 SGHNT, CDR2 YENEEA. CDR3 length equals 15 residues. The chain employs TRBV11-3 and TRBJ2-2, with a tentative D call TRBD1 (5 bases). The input for sequencing was CD4+ T cells sorted from blood, taken at week 0. The source of this sequence is a human donor with alopecia areata. The CDR3 here is CASSLRGPTTGELFF. The CDR3 region has the DNA TGTGCCAGCAGCTTAAGGGGCCCAACCACCGGGGAGCTGTTTTTT. Variable domain in full (rest from reference TRBV11-3 and TRBJ2-2): EAGVVQSPRYKIIEKKQPVAFWCNPISGHNTLYWYLQNLGQGPELLIRYENEEAVDDSQLPKDRFSAERLKGVDSTLKIQPAELGDSAVYLCASSLRGPTTGELFFGEGSRLTVL.